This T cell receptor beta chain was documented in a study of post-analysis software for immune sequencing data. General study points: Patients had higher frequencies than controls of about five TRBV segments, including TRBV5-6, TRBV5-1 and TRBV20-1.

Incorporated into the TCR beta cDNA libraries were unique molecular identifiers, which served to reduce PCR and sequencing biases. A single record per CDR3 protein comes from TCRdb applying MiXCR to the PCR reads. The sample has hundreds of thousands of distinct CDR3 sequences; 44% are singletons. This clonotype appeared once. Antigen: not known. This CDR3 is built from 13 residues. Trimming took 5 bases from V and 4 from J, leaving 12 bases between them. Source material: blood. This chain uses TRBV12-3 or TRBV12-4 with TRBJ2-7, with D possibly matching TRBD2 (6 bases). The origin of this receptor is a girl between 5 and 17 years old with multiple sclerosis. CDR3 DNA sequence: TGTGCCAGCAGTCCCCTACTAGCTTACGAGCAGTACTTC. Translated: CASSPLLAYEQYF.